This entry lists 24 T cell receptor beta chains sequenced from one sample in a study of shared clonotypes between healthy human individuals. Using immunoSEQ multiplex PCR, the repertoire was profiled, and TCRdb retains in-frame clones only, with some absent. There are millions of clones in the sample; about 95% occur only once, and 0.13% lies in the top ten. Sequences were obtained from naive CD4+ T cells sorted from blood. This sample's subset: CD45RA+ positively selected. These receptors originate from a man younger than 30 in good health.

The chain couples TRBV29-1 to TRBJ2-5; either TRBD1 or TRBD2 may supply D (5 bases each). Germline V CDR1 and CDR2: SQVTM, ANQGSEA. This CDR3 comprises 12 residues. Trimming took 2 bases from V and 6 from J, leaving 10 bases between them. DNA for the CDR3: TGCAGCGTTGAAAAAGGGGACCAGACCCAGTACTTC. It specifies CSVEKGDQTQYF.

On this clone: The sample carries other DNA sequences with the same CDR3. This chain connects TRBV6-5 to TRBJ2-3; TRBD2 is a possible D gene (6 bases). CDR1 is MNHEY, CDR2 SVGAGI, per germline. Trimming took 0 bases from V and 6 from J, leaving 7 bases between them. The CDR3 covers 13 residues. The CDR3 loop reads CASSYSGGDTQYF. The CDR3 region has the DNA TGTGCCAGCAGTTACTCTGGGGGGGATACGCAGTATTTT.

The rearrangement uses TRBV18 and TRBJ2-7; 11 bases are shared with TRBD2. Germline V gene lookup returns CDR1 KGHSH and CDR2 LQKENI. Trimming took 6 bases from V and 2 from J; bases not matched to a gene: 6. This CDR3 is built from 15 residues. This CDR3 is CASSDLSGGAYEQYF. In DNA form, the CDR3 reads TGTGCCAGCTCCGACCTTAGCGGGGGGGCCTACGAGCAGTACTTC. The full variable domain, its missing parts supplied by reference TRBV18 and TRBJ2-7, is NAGVMQNPRHLVRRRGQEARLRCSPMKGHSHVYWYRQLPEEGLKFMVYLQKENIIDESGMPKERFSAEFPKEGPSILRIQQVVRGDSAAYFCASSDLSGGAYEQYFGPGTRLTVT.

This clone occurred once. This chain connects TRBV27 to TRBJ1-4, with TRBD1 as a possible D gene (6 bases). Germline V gives CDR1 MNHEY, CDR2 SMNVEV (reference sequence). The CDR3 runs 15 residues. V lost 5 bases and J lost 8, with 18 bases in between. The chain's CDR3 is CASSAGTTRGEKLFF. The CDR3 bases are TGTGCCAGCAGTGCGGGGACAACCAGAGGAGAAAAACTGTTTTTT.

The genes are TRBV7-6 and TRBJ2-7; D not certain. This CDR3 region has 12 residues. Trimming cost V 0 bases and J 6 bases, with 6 bases left between them. Per the germline V gene, CDR1 is SGHVS and CDR2 is FNYEAQ. The CDR3 DNA reads as TGTGCCAGCAGCTTAGCAGACGGCGAGCAGTACTTC. Protein product: CASSLADGEQYF.

The rearrangement joins TRBV10-3 to TRBJ2-2; TRBD1 or TRBD2 may be the D gene (6 bases each). The CDR3 is 12 residues long. Deletions cut 2 bases from V and 11 bases from J, with 9 bases between. Germline V lookup: CDR1 ENHRY, CDR2 SYGVKD. The DNA for the CDR3 is TGTGCCATCAGTGAGGCCGGGGGCGAGCTGTTTTTT. Its translation: CAISEAGGELFF.

This chain's CDR3 is CASYTPSYGYTF. In DNA form, the CDR3 reads TGTGCCTCATACACACCTTCCTATGGCTACACCTTC. The chain is built from TRBV30 and TRBJ1-2; D unresolved. The CDR3 consists of 12 residues. Germline assignment: CDR1 GTSNPN and CDR2 SVGIG (reference sequence). Trimming left V 7 bases short and J 4 bases short, with 13 bases between.

The chain is built from TRBV4-1 and TRBJ1-2, with D possibly matching TRBD1 (5 bases). Per the germline V gene, CDR1 is MGHRA and CDR2 is YSYEKL. The CDR3 sequence is 12 residues long. V lost 4 bases to trimming and J lost 8 bases, with 11 bases between them. The CDR3 nucleotides are TGCGCCAGCAGCCCAGGGTCGGGGGGCTACACCTTC. This sequence encodes CASSPGSGGYTF.

The V gene is TRBV15, the J gene TRBJ1-4; 7 bases line up with TRBD1. V shed 1 base, J shed 4 bases, and the junction held 6 bases outside the gene matches. The length of the CDR3 is 16 residues. CDR1 LNHNV and CDR2 YYDKDF come from the germline V gene (reference sequence). The CDR3 bases are TGTGCCACCAGCAGAGGATTATGGGACAGTAATGAAAAACTGTTTTTT. Translating gives CATSRGLWDSNEKLFF.

Of note for this clone: Other nucleotide sequences in the sample specify the same CDR3. CDR3 sequence (DNA): TGTGCCAGCAGATCGGGACAGGGGACTGGAAACACCATATATTTT. This gives the protein CASRSGQGTGNTIYF. The rearrangement links TRBV6-5 to TRBJ1-3, with 10 bases lining up with TRBD1. This CDR3 has 15 amino acids. Unmatched junction bases numbered 4, after V lost 6 bases and J lost 2 bases. Germline values: CDR1 MNHEY, CDR2 SVGAGI.

J is TRBJ1-5 and V is TRBV27; D possibly corresponds to TRBD1 (6 bases). Trimming stripped 7 bases from V and 6 bases from J, with 22 bases between. This CDR3 is built from 16 residues. CDR1 MNHEY and CDR2 SMNVEV come from the germline V gene (reference sequence). CDR3 DNA sequence: TGTGCCAGCAAACCGGATACAGGGAATATTCGTCAGCCCCAGCATTTT. Translated: CASKPDTGNIRQPQHF.

In this sample, this clone turned up once. The V and J genes are TRBV6-1 and TRBJ2-5; 8 nucleotides agree with TRBD2. Germline assignment: CDR1 MNHNS and CDR2 SASEGT. The V gene end was trimmed by 5 bases and the J gene end by 5 bases; junction bases not matched to a gene: 1. There are 12 residues in the CDR3. This CDR3 reads CASSSGSETQYF. In DNA, the CDR3 is TGTGCCAGCAGTAGCGGGAGTGAGACCCAGTACTTC.

This sequence joins TRBV7-9 and TRBJ2-7; 8 bases line up with TRBD2. Germline assignment: CDR1 SEHNR and CDR2 FQNEAQ (reference sequence). V shed 2 bases and J 6 bases; nucleotides not matched to a gene: 9. CDR3 length equals 15 residues. The CDR3 is CASSLRAGGPLEQYF. DNA for the CDR3: TGTGCCAGCAGCTTAAGGGCGGGAGGACCTCTCGAGCAGTACTTC. Using reference TRBV7-9 and TRBJ2-7 for the parts outside the CDR3, the full variable domain is DTGVSQNPRHKITKRGQNVTFRCDPISEHNRLYWYRQTLGQGPEFLTYFQNEAQLEKSRLLSDRFSAERPKGSFSTLEIQRTEQGDSAMYLCASSLRAGGPLEQYFGPGTRLTVT.

This clone showed up just once. The rearrangement joins TRBV18 to TRBJ2-7, with TRBD1 as a possible D gene (6 bases). Germline V gene sequence: CDR1 KGHSH, CDR2 LQKENI. CDR3 length: 17 amino acids. Trimming cost V 1 base and J 0 bases, with 16 bases left between them. The DNA of the CDR3 is TGTGCCAGCTCACCACTCCAAGGACAGCGATTCTCCTACGAGCAGTACTTC. Its protein product is CASSPLQGQRFSYEQYF.

The CDR3 nucleotides are TGCGCCAGCAGCCAGCGGGGAAACTCCTACGAGCAGTACTTC. It is translated as CASSQRGNSYEQYF. The chain has TRBV5-1 and TRBJ2-7; 7 bases match TRBD2. J lost 0 bases, V lost 4 bases, and 4 bases had no gene match. The CDR3 consists of 14 residues. The V gene's germline CDR1 is SGHRS and CDR2 YFSETQ.

The chain combines TRBV2 with TRBJ1-6, with D perhaps matching TRBD1 (5 bases). Germline V gene lookup returns CDR1 SNHLY and CDR2 FYNNEI. The length of the CDR3 is 15 residues. V was cut by 8 bases and J by 7 bases, with 18 bases left in between. This CDR3 is CASRTPGPKNSPLHF. The CDR3, as DNA: TGTGCCAGCCGTACGCCGGGGCCTAAAAATTCACCCCTCCACTTT.

Points on this clone: At one of its ends the junction is not consistent with the germline gene, which may arise from a read error. The V gene is TRBV28, the J gene TRBJ2-7, with no clear D. The germline V gene encodes CDR1 MDHEN and CDR2 SYDVKM. This CDR3 has 13 residues. The CDR3 region is CASSSTLLDGKHF. The DNA for the CDR3 is TGTGCCAGCAGTTCGACCCTGTTGGACGGAAAGCACTTC.

A single count supports this clone. V is TRBV11-2 and J is TRBJ1-5, with D maybe TRBD1 (6 bases). V was trimmed by 0 bases and J by 2 bases, leaving 11 bases between them. Germline CDR1 SGHAT, CDR2 FQNNGV. This CDR3 is built from 16 residues. CDR3 sequence: CASSLDERQGNQPQHF. The CDR3 nucleotides read TGTGCCAGCAGCTTAGATGAGAGACAGGGCAATCAGCCCCAGCATTTT.

This rearrangement joins TRBV5-6 to TRBJ2-7; D unclear. This CDR3 is 14 amino acids long. Trimming took 1 base from V and 0 from J, leaving 8 bases between them. Germline V gene sequence: CDR1 SGHDT, CDR2 YYEEEE. The CDR3 loop is CASSLRADSYEQYF. The CDR3 DNA reads TGTGCCAGCAGCTTGAGGGCGGACTCCTACGAGCAGTACTTC.

The chain uses TRBV6-6 and TRBJ2-3; D is possibly TRBD2 (5 bases). The CDR3 covers 15 residues. V was cut by 7 bases and J by 0 bases, with 14 bases left in between. Germline V CDR1 and CDR2: MNHNY, SVGAGI (reference sequence). DNA for the CDR3: TGTGCCAGCATTGACCTAGCTCAAAGCACAGATACGCAGTATTTT. Protein sequence: CASIDLAQSTDTQYF.

The chain uses TRBV5-1 and TRBJ1-2; D unresolved. CDR1 is SGHRS, CDR2 YFSETQ, per germline. The length of the CDR3 is 15 residues. Trimming pared 0 bases from V and 7 bases from J, leaving 16 bases between. For the CDR3, the DNA is TGCGCCAGCAGCTTGGAGGGAACCGATGGTGGTGGCTACACCTTC. Translation gives CASSLEGTDGGGYTF.

V usage is TRBV5-6 and J usage is TRBJ1-5; a possible D gene is TRBD1 (6 bases). Trimming removed 3 bases from V and 1 base from J, with 8 bases in between. Germline lookup yields CDR1 SGHDT and CDR2 YYEEEE. The CDR3 runs 14 residues. CDR3 in DNA: TGTGCCAGCAGCTACGGGGGCAGCAATCAGCCCCAGCATTTT. It translates to CASSYGGSNQPQHF.

The rearrangement joins TRBV5-1 to TRBJ2-7; 10 positions agree with TRBD1. The germline CDR1 and CDR2 sequences are SGHRS and YFSETQ. After removal of 3 bases from V and 6 bases from J, the junction contained 9 bases not matched to a gene. This CDR3 is built from 15 residues. As DNA, the CDR3 is TGCGCCAGCAGCTCGTCCGGCGGGACAGGGGTCGAGCAGTACTTC. It yields the protein CASSSSGGTGVEQYF.

Points on this clone: The same CDR3 is also encoded by other DNA sequences in this sample. CDR3 amino acids: CASSLGRNYEQYF. CDR3 in DNA: TGCGCCAGCAGCTTGGGCAGGAACTACGAGCAGTACTTC. The V and J genes are TRBV5-1 and TRBJ2-7; D is ambiguous. Germline V lookup: CDR1 SGHRS, CDR2 YFSETQ. CDR3 length: 13 residues. V lost 0 bases to trimming and J lost 3 bases, with 7 bases between them.